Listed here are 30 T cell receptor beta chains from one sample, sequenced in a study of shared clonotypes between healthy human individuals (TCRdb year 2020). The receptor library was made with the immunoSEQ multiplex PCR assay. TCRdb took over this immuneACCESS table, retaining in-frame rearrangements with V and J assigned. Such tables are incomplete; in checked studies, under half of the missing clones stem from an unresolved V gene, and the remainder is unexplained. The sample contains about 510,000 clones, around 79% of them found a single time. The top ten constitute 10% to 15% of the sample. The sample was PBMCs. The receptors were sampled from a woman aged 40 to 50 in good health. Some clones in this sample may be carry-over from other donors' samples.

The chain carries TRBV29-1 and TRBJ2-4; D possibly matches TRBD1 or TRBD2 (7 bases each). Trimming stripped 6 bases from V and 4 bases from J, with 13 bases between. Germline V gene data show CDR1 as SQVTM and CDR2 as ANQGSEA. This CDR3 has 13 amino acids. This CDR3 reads CSVTRGGKNIQYF. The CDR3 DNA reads TGCAGCGTGACCAGGGGGGGTAAAAACATTCAGTACTTC.

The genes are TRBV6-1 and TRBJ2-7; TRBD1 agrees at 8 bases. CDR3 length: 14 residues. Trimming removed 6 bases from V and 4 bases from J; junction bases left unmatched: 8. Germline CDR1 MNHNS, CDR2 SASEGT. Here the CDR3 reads CASSTGTGPYEQYF. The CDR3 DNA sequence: TGTGCCAGCAGCACCGGGACAGGACCATACGAGCAGTACTTC.

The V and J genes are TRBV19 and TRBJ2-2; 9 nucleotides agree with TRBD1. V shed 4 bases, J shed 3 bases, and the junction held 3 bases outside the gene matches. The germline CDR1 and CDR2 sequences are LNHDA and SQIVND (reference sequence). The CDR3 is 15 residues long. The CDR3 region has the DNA TGTGCCAGTAGTAGGACAGGGGTTGACACCGGGGAGCTGTTTTTT. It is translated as CASSRTGVDTGELFF. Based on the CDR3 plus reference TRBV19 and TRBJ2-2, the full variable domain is DGGITQSPKYLFRKEGQNVTLSCEQNLNHDAMYWYRQDPGQGLRLIYYSQIVNDFQKGDIAEGYSVSREKKESFPLTVTSAQKNPTAFYLCASSRTGVDTGELFFGEGSRLTVL.

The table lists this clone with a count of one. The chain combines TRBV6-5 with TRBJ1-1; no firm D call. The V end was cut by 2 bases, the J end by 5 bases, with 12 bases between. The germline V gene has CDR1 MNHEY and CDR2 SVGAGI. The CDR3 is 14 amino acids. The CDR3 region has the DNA TGTGCCAGCAGTTACAGTTTCTCGCAGACTGAAGCTTTCTTT. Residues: CASSYSFSQTEAFF.

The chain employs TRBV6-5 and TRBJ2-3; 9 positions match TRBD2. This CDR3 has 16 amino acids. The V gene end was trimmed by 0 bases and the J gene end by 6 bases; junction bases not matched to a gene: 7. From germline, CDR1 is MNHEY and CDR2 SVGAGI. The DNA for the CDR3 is TGTGCCAGCAGTTACTCGATTGCGGGAGGGCCTGATACGCAGTATTTT. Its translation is CASSYSIAGGPDTQYF.

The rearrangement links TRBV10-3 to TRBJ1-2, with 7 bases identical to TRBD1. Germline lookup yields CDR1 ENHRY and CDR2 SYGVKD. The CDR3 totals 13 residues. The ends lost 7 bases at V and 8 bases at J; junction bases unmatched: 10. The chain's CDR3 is CAITLDRDRGYTF. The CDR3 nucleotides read TGTGCCATCACCCTAGACAGGGATCGGGGCTACACCTTC.

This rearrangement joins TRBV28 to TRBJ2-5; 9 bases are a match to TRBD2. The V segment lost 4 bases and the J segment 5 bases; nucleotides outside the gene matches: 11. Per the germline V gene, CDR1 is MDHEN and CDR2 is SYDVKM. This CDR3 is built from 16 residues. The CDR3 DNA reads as TGTGCCAGCAGTTCCCCAGTAGCGGGAGCGGGGGAGACCCAGTACTTC. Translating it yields CASSSPVAGAGETQYF.

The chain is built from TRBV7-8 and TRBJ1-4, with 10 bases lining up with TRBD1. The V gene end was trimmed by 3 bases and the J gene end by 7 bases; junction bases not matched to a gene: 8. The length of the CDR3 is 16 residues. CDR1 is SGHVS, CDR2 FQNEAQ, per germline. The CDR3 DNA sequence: TGTGCCAGCAGCTTTGGCTCGGGACAGGGGTTTGAAAAACTGTTTTTT. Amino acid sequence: CASSFGSGQGFEKLFF.

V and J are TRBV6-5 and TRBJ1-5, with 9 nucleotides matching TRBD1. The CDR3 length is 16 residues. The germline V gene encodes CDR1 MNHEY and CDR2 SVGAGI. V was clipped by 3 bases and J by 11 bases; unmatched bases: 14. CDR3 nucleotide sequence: TGTGCCAGCAGTTATTCGGCGCCAGGACAGGGGAAGGCCCAGCATTTT. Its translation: CASSYSAPGQGKAQHF.

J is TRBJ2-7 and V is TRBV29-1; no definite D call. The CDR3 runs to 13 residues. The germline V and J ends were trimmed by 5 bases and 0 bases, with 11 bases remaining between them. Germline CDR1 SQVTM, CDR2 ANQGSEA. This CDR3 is CSVSMTRSYEQYF. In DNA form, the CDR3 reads TGCAGCGTTTCCATGACACGCTCCTACGAGCAGTACTTC.

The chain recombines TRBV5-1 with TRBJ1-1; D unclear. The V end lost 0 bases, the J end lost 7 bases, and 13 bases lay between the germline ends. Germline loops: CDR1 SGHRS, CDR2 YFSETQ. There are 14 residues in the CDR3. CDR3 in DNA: TGCGCCAGCAGCTTGGGTTATTTGTGGGATGAAGCTTTCTTT. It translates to CASSLGYLWDEAFF.

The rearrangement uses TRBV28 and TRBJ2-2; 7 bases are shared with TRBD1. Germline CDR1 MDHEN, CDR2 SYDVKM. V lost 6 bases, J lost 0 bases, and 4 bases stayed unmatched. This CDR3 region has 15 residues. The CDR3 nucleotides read TGTGCCAGCAGCCCGGGACAGACGAACACCGGGGAGCTGTTTTTT. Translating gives CASSPGQTNTGELFF. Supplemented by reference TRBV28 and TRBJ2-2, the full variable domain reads DVKVTQSSRYLVKRTGEKVFLECVQDMDHENMFWYRQDPGLGLRLIYFSYDVKMKEKGDIPEGYSVSREKKERFSLILESASTNQTSMYLCASSPGQTNTGELFFGEGSRLTVL.

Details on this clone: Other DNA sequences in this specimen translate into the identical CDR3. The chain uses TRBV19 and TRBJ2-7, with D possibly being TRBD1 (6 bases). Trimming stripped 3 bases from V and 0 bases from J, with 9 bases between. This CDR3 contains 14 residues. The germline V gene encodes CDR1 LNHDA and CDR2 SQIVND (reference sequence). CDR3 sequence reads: CASSIGTSSYEQYF. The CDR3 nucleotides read TGTGCCAGTAGTATTGGGACAAGCTCCTACGAGCAGTACTTC.

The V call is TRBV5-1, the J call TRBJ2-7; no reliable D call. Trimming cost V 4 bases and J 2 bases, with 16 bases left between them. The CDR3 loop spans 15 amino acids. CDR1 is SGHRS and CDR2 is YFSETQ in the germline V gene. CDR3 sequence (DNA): TGCGCCAGCAGCCCCGAAGGTGCGAGACCCTACGAGCAGTACTTC. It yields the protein CASSPEGARPYEQYF.

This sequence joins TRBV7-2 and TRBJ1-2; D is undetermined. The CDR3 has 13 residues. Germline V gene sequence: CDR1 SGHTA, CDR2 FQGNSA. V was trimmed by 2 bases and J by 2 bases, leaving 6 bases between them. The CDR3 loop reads CASSLPQNYGYTF. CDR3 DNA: TGTGCCAGCAGCTTACCGCAAAACTATGGCTACACCTTC.

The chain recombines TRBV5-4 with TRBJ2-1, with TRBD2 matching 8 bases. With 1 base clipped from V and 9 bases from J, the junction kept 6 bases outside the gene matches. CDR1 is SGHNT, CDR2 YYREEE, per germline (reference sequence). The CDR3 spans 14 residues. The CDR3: CASSLLPGGAEQFF. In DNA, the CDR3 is TGTGCCAGCAGCTTGCTGCCGGGAGGGGCTGAGCAGTTCTTC.

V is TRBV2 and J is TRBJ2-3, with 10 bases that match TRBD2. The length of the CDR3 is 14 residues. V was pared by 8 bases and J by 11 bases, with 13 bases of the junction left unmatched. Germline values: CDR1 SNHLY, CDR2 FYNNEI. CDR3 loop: CASLPLAGVEGQYF. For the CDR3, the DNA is TGTGCCAGCCTACCCCTAGCGGGAGTCGAGGGGCAGTATTTT.

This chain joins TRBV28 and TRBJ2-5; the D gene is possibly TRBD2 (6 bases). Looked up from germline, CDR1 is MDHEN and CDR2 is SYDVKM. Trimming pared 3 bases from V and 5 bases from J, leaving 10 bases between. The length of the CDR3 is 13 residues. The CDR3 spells CASSFGGTETQYF. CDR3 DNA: TGTGCCAGCAGTTTCGGGGGTACGGAGACCCAGTACTTC.

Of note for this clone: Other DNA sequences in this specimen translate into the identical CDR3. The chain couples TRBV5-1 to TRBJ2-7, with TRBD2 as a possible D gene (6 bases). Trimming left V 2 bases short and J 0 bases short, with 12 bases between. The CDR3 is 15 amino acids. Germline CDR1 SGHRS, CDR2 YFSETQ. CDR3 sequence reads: CASSLMTGSSYEQYF. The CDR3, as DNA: TGCGCCAGCAGCTTAATGACCGGGAGCTCCTACGAGCAGTACTTC.

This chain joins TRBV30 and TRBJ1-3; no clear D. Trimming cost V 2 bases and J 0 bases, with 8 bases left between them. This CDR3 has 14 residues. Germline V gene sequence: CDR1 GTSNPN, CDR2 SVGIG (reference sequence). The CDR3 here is CAWSQGNSGNTIYF. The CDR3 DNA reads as TGTGCCTGGAGTCAAGGGAACTCTGGAAACACCATATATTTT.

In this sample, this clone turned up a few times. The CDR3 DNA sequence: TGTGCCACCTCCTGGAACACTGAAGCTTTCTTT. It translates to CATSWNTEAFF. The rearrangement joins TRBV27 to TRBJ1-1; D not certain. Germline V gene lookup returns CDR1 MNHEY and CDR2 SMNVEV (reference sequence). Trimming removed 10 bases at V and 1 base at J, with 7 bases between. The CDR3 has 11 residues.

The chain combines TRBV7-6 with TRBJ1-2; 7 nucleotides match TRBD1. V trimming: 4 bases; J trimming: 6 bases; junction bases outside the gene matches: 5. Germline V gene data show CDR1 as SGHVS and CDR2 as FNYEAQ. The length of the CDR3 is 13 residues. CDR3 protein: CASSWGQRHGYTF. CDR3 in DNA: TGTGCCAGCAGCTGGGGACAGAGGCATGGCTACACCTTC.

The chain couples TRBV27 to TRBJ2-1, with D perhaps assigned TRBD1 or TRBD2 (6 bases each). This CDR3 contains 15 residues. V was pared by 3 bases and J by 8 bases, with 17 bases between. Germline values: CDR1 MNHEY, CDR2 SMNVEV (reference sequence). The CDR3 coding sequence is TGTGCCAGCAGTTTTTCGGGGGCCCCGGGGGATGAGCAGTTCTTC. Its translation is CASSFSGAPGDEQFF.

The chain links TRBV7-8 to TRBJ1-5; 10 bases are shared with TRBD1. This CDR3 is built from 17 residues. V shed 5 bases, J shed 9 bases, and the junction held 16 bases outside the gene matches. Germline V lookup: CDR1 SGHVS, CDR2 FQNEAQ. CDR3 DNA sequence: TGTGCCAGCAGCGCCGGACAGGGGGGAACCCACGGGTGGCCCCAGCATTTT. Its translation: CASSAGQGGTHGWPQHF.

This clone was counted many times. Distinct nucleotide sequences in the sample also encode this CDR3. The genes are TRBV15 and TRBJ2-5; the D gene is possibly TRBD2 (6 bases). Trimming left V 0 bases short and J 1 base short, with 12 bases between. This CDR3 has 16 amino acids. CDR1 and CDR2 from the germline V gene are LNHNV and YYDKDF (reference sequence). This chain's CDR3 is CATSRDQAGIQETQYF. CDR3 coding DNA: TGTGCCACCAGCAGAGATCAGGCGGGAATCCAAGAGACCCAGTACTTC.

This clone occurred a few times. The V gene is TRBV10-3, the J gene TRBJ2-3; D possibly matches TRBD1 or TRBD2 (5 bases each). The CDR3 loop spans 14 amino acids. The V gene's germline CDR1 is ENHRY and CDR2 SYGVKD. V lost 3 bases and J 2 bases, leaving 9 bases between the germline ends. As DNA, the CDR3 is TGTGCCATCAGTGATGGGACGCCCACAGATACGCAGTATTTT. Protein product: CAISDGTPTDTQYF.

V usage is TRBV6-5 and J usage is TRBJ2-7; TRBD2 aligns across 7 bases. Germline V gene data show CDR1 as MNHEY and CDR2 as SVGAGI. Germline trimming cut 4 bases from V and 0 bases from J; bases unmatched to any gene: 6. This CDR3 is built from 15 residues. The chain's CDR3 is CASSSGGSVSYEQYF. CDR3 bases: TGTGCCAGCAGTTCTGGCGGGAGCGTCTCCTACGAGCAGTACTTC.

The CDR3 loop is CASSNLAATGELFF. The CDR3 region has the DNA TGTGCCAGCAGTAACTTAGCGGCGACCGGGGAGCTGTTTTTT. The chain employs TRBV28 and TRBJ2-2; maybe TRBD2 (6 bases). The germline V and J ends were trimmed by 5 bases and 5 bases, with 12 bases remaining between them. The germline gives CDR1 MDHEN, CDR2 SYDVKM. CDR3 length: 14 amino acids.

CDR3 coding DNA: TGTGCCAGCACCGCGGGCACAGATACGCAGTATTTT. This sequence encodes CASTAGTDTQYF. The rearrangement uses TRBV6-5 and TRBJ2-3; no definite D call. V was clipped by 7 bases and J by 1 base, with 6 bases between them. Per the germline V gene, CDR1 is MNHEY and CDR2 is SVGAGI. The CDR3 is made up of 12 amino acids.

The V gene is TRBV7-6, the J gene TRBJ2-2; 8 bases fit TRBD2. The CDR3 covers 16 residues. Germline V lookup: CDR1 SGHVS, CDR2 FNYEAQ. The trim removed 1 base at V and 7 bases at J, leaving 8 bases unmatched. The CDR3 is CASSLDTAGGFGELFF. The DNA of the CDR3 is TGTGCCAGCAGCTTAGACACGGCGGGAGGTTTCGGGGAGCTGTTTTTT.